These 18 T cell receptor beta chains were sequenced from one sample in a study of CD8 T cells in ankylosing spondylitis. MiXCR, run by TCRdb on the 5' RACE reads, gives a single entry per CDR3 protein. The sample holds about 89,000 distinct CDR3 sequences, 27% seen once. Sequenced input: blood, either unsorted or a sorted T cell fraction (not recorded which). The source of these receptors is a male donor with ankylosing spondylitis or in good health (not recorded which).

This clonotype was seen a handful of times. The chain uses TRBV12-3 or TRBV12-4 and TRBJ1-6; 7 bases line up with TRBD1. This CDR3 is 14 amino acids long. V lost 7 bases and J lost 7; bases outside the gene matches: 7. CDR3 DNA sequence: TGTGCCAGCAACAGACAGGGAGGCAATTCACCCCTCCACTTT. This gives the protein CASNRQGGNSPLHF.

This clonotype was observed a handful of times. V is TRBV20-1 and J is TRBJ1-3; no clear D gene. V shed 4 bases and J shed 7 bases, with 8 bases lying between them. Per the germline V gene, CDR1 is DFQATT and CDR2 is SNEGSKA (reference sequence). This CDR3 spans 11 amino acids. CDR3 sequence reads: CSATDRNTIYF. DNA of the CDR3: TGCAGTGCTACTGATAGGAACACCATATATTTT.

The V call is TRBV24-1, the J call TRBJ2-4; weak D call: TRBD1 (5 bases). V shed 9 bases and J shed 15 bases, with 17 bases lying between them. The CDR3 has 11 amino acids. Germline V lookup: CDR1 KGHDR, CDR2 SFDVKD. CDR3 amino acids: CATFQPGQGYF. CDR3 in DNA: TGTGCCACCTTCCAACCGGGTCAGGGGTACTTC.

The chain uses TRBV4-1 and TRBJ1-5; 7 positions agree with TRBD1. Germline-derived CDR1 and CDR2 are MGHRA and YSYEKL. The CDR3 runs to 15 residues. V lost 4 bases to trimming and J lost 15 bases; unmatched junction nucleotides: 18. CDR3 loop: CASSPHSFDRGGRHF. CDR3 nucleotides: TGCGCCAGCAGCCCACACAGCTTTGACAGAGGGGGCAGGCATTTT.

This clonotype occurred a few times. The CDR3 DNA is TGTGCCAGCAGCACCTATAATTCACCCCTCCACTTT. As protein: CASSTYNSPLHF. This chain joins TRBV7-2 and TRBJ1-6; D remains ambiguous. Germline CDR1 SGHTA, CDR2 FQGNSA. The CDR3 has 12 residues. V dropped 5 bases and J dropped 2 bases, with 1 base sitting between them.

The chain is built from TRBV9 and TRBJ2-1; D is possibly TRBD1 (5 bases). The CDR3 is 15 residues long. Germline V gene data show CDR1 as SGDLS and CDR2 as YYNGEE. V lost 4 bases and J 1 base, leaving 12 bases between the germline ends. The CDR3 here is CASSSKGLSYNEQFF. The CDR3 bases are TGTGCCAGCAGCAGCAAGGGGTTGTCCTACAATGAGCAGTTCTTC. Looking up the rest from reference TRBV9 and TRBJ2-1 gives the full variable domain: DSGVTQTPKHLITATGQRVTLRCSPRSGDLSVYWYQQSLDQGLQFLIQYYNGEERAKGNILERFSAQQFPDLHSELNLSSLELGDSALYFCASSSKGLSYNEQFFGPGTRLTVL.

This clonotype was seen more than once but under ten times. This chain connects TRBV12-3 or TRBV12-4 to TRBJ1-3; 9 nucleotides agree with TRBD1. This CDR3 is 17 amino acids long. The trim removed 6 bases at V and 2 bases at J, leaving 11 bases unmatched. The CDR3 sequence is CASSETSTGGPGNTIYF. The CDR3, as DNA: TGTGCCAGCAGCGAGACATCAACAGGGGGCCCTGGAAACACCATATATTTT.

This clonotype was seen a few times. The chain has TRBV19 and TRBJ1-4; 7 bases map to TRBD1. V trimming: 6 bases; J trimming: 7 bases; junction bases outside the gene matches: 11. The length of the CDR3 is 15 residues. Looked up from germline, CDR1 is LNHDA and CDR2 is SQIVND (reference sequence). The CDR3 bases are TGTGCCAGTAGAACAGGGGATTCGGACGGTGAAAAACTGTTTTTT. This translates into CASRTGDSDGEKLFF.

In this sample, this clonotype turned up a few times. The rearrangement joins TRBV5-1 to TRBJ2-1; D is uncertain. Germline CDR1 reads SGHRS; CDR2 reads YFSETQ. The CDR3 contains 14 residues. The germline V and J ends were trimmed by 0 bases and 7 bases, with 11 bases remaining between them. The CDR3 is CASSLASKVNEQFF. The CDR3 DNA is TGCGCCAGCAGCTTGGCTAGTAAGGTAAATGAGCAGTTCTTC. Full variable domain (rest looked up from reference TRBV5-1 and TRBJ2-1): KAGVTQTPRYLIKTRGQQVTLSCSPISGHRSVSWYQQTPGQGLQFLFEYFSETQRNKGNFPGRFSGRQFSNSRSEMNVSTLELGDSALYLCASSLASKVNEQFFGPGTRLTVL.

The J gene is TRBJ2-7, the V gene TRBV15; D gene uncertain. Per germline, CDR1 LNHNV and CDR2 YYDKDF (reference sequence). The CDR3 has 8 residues. CDR3 sequence: CATTTESV. The CDR3 DNA follows: TGTGCCACCACGACCGAGTCCGTC.

This clonotype was picked up a small number of times. The genes are TRBV6-5 and TRBJ1-3, with D unclear. The CDR3 runs 15 residues. Germline loops: CDR1 MNHEY, CDR2 SVGAGI. Deletions cut 0 bases from V and 0 bases from J, with 6 bases between. CDR3 loop: CASSYSSLSGNTIYF. Written as DNA, the CDR3 is TGTGCCAGCAGTTACTCGAGTCTCTCTGGAAACACCATATATTTT.

V is TRBV7-2 and J is TRBJ1-3, with no clear D. V lost 0 bases and J lost 3, with 3 bases in between. The CDR3 runs to 13 residues. Germline assignment: CDR1 SGHTA and CDR2 FQGNSA. CDR3 nucleotides: TGTGCCAGCAGCTTAGCGATTGGAAACACCATATATTTT. Translation: CASSLAIGNTIYF. Full variable domain (missing parts from reference TRBV7-2 and TRBJ1-3): GAGVSQSPSNKVTEKGKDVELRCDPISGHTALYWYRQSLGQGLEFLIYFQGNSAPDKSGLPSDRFSAERTGGSVSTLTIQRTQQEDSAVYLCASSLAIGNTIYFGEGSWLTVV.

The chain is built from TRBV6-9 and TRBJ2-1; tentative D call: TRBD1 (6 bases). This CDR3 comprises 15 residues. CDR1 and CDR2 (germline): MNHGY, SVAAGI. The V end was cut by 4 bases, the J end by 7 bases, with 17 bases between. CDR3 protein: CASSFGCQGLNEQFF. Here the CDR3 DNA reads TGTGCCAGCAGTTTTGGTTGTCAGGGGTTGAATGAGCAGTTCTTC.

The rearrangement links TRBV20-1 to TRBJ2-4; 10 bases agree with TRBD2. The CDR3 is 16 amino acids. The J segment lost 9 bases and the V segment lost 0 bases, leaving 11 bases of the junction unmatched. Germline V lookup: CDR1 DFQATT, CDR2 SNEGSKA (reference sequence). The CDR3, as DNA: TGCAGTGCTAGAGATGGTCTAGCGGGGGCCAGAGGCATTCAGTACTTC. It translates to CSARDGLAGARGIQYF.

J is TRBJ1-1 and V is TRBV5-1, with TRBD1 matching over 7 bases. The CDR3 spans 16 residues. Germline lookup yields CDR1 SGHRS and CDR2 YFSETQ. Trimming cost V 5 bases and J 1 base; bases outside gene matches: 11. CDR3 in amino acids: CASRPTGLGRNTEAFF. CDR3 DNA: TGCGCCAGCAGACCGACAGGGTTGGGGAGGAACACTGAAGCTTTCTTT.

The chain recombines TRBV11-2 with TRBJ2-2; 12 nucleotides line up with TRBD1. The CDR3 spans 16 residues. Germline assignment: CDR1 SGHAT and CDR2 FQNNGV. J gave up 3 bases and V 5 bases, and 4 bases lay outside the gene matches. CDR3: CASSGDRGLDTGELFF. For the CDR3, the DNA is TGTGCCAGCAGCGGGGACAGGGGGCTGGACACCGGGGAGCTGTTTTTT. Looking up the rest from reference TRBV11-2 and TRBJ2-2 gives the full variable domain: EAGVAQSPRYKIIEKRQSVAFWCNPISGHATLYWYQQILGQGPKLLIQFQNNGVVDDSQLPKDRFSAERLKGVDSTLKIQPAKLEDSAVYLCASSGDRGLDTGELFFGEGSRLTVL.

This clonotype was counted between two and nine times. The chain uses TRBV30 and TRBJ1-6; D remains ambiguous. Trimming left V 4 bases short and J 7 bases short, with 17 bases between. This CDR3 spans 15 amino acids. CDR1 GTSNPN and CDR2 SVGIG come from the germline V gene (reference sequence). The CDR3: CAWTASVFMNSPLHF. The CDR3 DNA follows: TGTGCCTGGACGGCAAGTGTGTTTATGAATTCACCCCTCCACTTT.

There are a few counts of this clonotype. The CDR3 region has the DNA TGTGCCAGCACCGGACAGGGGCTAGCCAAAAACATTCAGTACTTC. As protein: CASTGQGLAKNIQYF. The rearrangement uses TRBV5-5 and TRBJ2-4, with 9 bases that match TRBD1. Looked up from germline, CDR1 is SGHKS and CDR2 is YYEKEE (reference sequence). This CDR3 has 15 amino acids. The V gene end was trimmed by 6 bases and the J gene end by 0 bases; junction bases not matched to a gene: 4. Drawing the rest from reference TRBV5-5 and TRBJ2-4, the complete variable domain is DAGVTQSPTHLIKTRGQQVTLRCSPISGHKSVSWYQQVLGQGPQFIFQYYEKEERGRGNFPDRFSARQFPNYSSELNVNALLLGDSALYLCASTGQGLAKNIQYFGAGTRLSVL.